This is a list of T cell receptor beta chains from one sample in a study of T cells in Graves' hyperthyroidism and ophthalmopathy. TCRdb independently ran MiXCR on the multiplex PCR reads; one entry per CDR3 protein. Of about 380,000 distinct CDR3 sequences in the sample, about 18% were seen once. The sample was blood. Every receptor here comes from a young man with Graves' ophthalmopathy. Both conserved end residues are part of each CDR3. A D gene is named only where the DNA matches it firmly. Size is omitted from some rows. Given values are once, few, many or a class for expanded clones.

D gene	V gene	clone size	J gene	CDR3 protein	CDR3 DNA
TRBD1	TRBV9	few	TRBJ1-6	CASSKTGQGDAPLHF	TGTGCCAGCAGCAAAACCGGACAGGGAGACGCACCCCTCCACTTT
TRBD1	TRBV5-1	-	TRBJ2-5	CASSSNRGIQETQYF	TGCGCCAGCAGCTCCAACAGGGGGATACAAGAGACCCAGTACTTC
-	TRBV24-1	-	TRBJ1-2	CATSGAGNYGYTF	TGTGCCACCAGTGGGGCGGGTAACTATGGCTACACCTTC
TRBD1	TRBV28	many	TRBJ2-1	CATSGQLPYNEQFF	TGTGCCACCTCGGGACAGTTACCCTACAATGAGCAGTTCTTC
-	TRBV12-3/TRBV12-4	many	TRBJ2-7	CASSLRDAYEQYF	TGTGCCAGCAGTCTGCGGGACGCCTACGAGCAGTACTTC
-	TRBV6-2/TRBV6-3	few	TRBJ1-5	CASSQMGGSNQPQHF	TGTGCCAGCAGTCAGATGGGGGGGAGCAATCAGCCCCAGCATTTT
-	TRBV29-1	-	TRBJ2-3	CSVDLGVSTDTQYF	TGCAGCGTTGATCTAGGGGTATCCACCGATACGCAGTATTTT
TRBD1	TRBV24-1	many	TRBJ2-1	CATSDPGTGGNNEQFF	TGTGCCACCAGTGACCCCGGGACAGGGGGTAACAATGAGCAGTTCTTC
TRBD2	TRBV27	-	TRBJ2-1	CASAAGGPYNEQFF	TGTGCCAGCGCGGCGGGGGGTCCCTACAATGAGCAGTTCTTC
-	TRBV10-3	few	TRBJ1-4	CAISAGATNEKLFF	TGTGCCATCAGTGCAGGGGCAACTAATGAAAAACTGTTTTTT
-	TRBV6-1	-	TRBJ1-1	CASSPPAHNTEAFF	TGTGCCAGCAGCCCGCCAGCCCACAACACTGAAGCTTTCTTT
-	TRBV9	-	TRBJ2-1	CASSVGSGHNEQFF	TGTGCCAGCAGCGTAGGATCGGGACACAATGAGCAGTTCTTC
-	TRBV7-8	many	TRBJ2-7	CASSLGGVPSSYEQYF	TGTGCCAGCAGCTTAGGGGGTGTTCCTAGCTCCTACGAGCAGTACTTC
TRBD2	TRBV6-5	-	TRBJ2-5	CASSYSPAGGLETQYF	TGTGCCAGCAGTTACTCGCCAGCGGGGGGGCTGGAGACCCAGTACTTC
-	TRBV3-1	-	TRBJ1-3	CASSQDLQRNTIYF	TGTGCCAGCAGCCAAGATTTACAGAGAAACACCATATATTTT
-	TRBV9	-	TRBJ2-7	CASSAGPQGAEQYF	TGTGCCAGCAGCGCTGGACCACAGGGAGCCGAGCAGTACTTC
-	TRBV19	-	TRBJ1-4	CASSKRDSVNEKLFF	TGTGCCAGTAGTAAGAGAGACAGCGTGAATGAAAAACTGTTTTTT
TRBD1	TRBV5-4	-	TRBJ2-3	CASSSLLTGTITDTQYF	TGTGCCAGCAGCTCACTCCTGACAGGGACGATCACAGATACGCAGTATTTT
TRBD1	TRBV7-9	few	TRBJ2-1	CASSFRQGGYNEQFF	TGTGCCAGCAGCTTTAGACAGGGGGGTTACAATGAGCAGTTCTTC
TRBD2	TRBV5-1	many	TRBJ2-5	CASSSESSGGETQYF	TGCGCCAGCAGCTCCGAGTCTAGCGGGGGAGAGACCCAGTACTTC
TRBD1	TRBV28	many	TRBJ1-2	CASSRTGGGYTF	TGTGCCAGCAGTCGGACAGGGGGTGGCTACACCTTC
-	TRBV5-1	-	TRBJ2-7	CASSGPETYEQYF	TGCGCCAGCAGCGGGCCCGAAACCTACGAGCAGTACTTC
-	TRBV27	-	TRBJ2-1	CASSFNSYYNEQFF	TGTGCCAGCAGTTTTAACAGTTACTACAATGAGCAGTTCTTC
-	TRBV7-2	many	TRBJ2-7	CASRWSRGGFYEQYF	TGTGCCAGCCGCTGGAGCAGGGGTGGGTTTTACGAGCAGTACTTC
-	TRBV27	many	TRBJ2-7	CASSPPGPIYEQYF	TGTGCCAGCAGTCCGCCTGGTCCTATCTACGAGCAGTACTTC
TRBD1	TRBV24-1	-	TRBJ2-3	CATSVPGQGLRDTQYF	TGTGCCACCAGTGTCCCGGGACAGGGGTTACGCGATACGCAGTATTTT
-	TRBV5-5	many	TRBJ1-2	CASSLEPPALGYTF	TGTGCCAGCAGCTTGGAACCGCCGGCACTAGGCTACACCTTC
-	TRBV24-1	few	TRBJ2-1	CATSDFGSPEQFF	TGTGCCACCAGTGATTTTGGCAGCCCCGAGCAGTTCTTC
-	TRBV19	-	TRBJ1-6	CASSMRRGESPLHF	TGTGCCAGTAGTATGCGCAGGGGAGAATCACCCCTCCACTTT
-	TRBV12-3/TRBV12-4	many	TRBJ1-2	CASTRAGYGYTF	TGTGCCAGCACGAGGGCGGGCTATGGCTACACCTTC
-	TRBV25-1	-	TRBJ2-7	CASTGNSYEQYF	TGTGCCAGCACGGGCAACTCCTACGAGCAGTACTTC
TRBD1	TRBV6-1	-	TRBJ2-1	CASSERQGYYNEQFF	TGTGCCAGCAGTGAAAGACAGGGGTACTACAATGAGCAGTTCTTC
-	TRBV18	many	TRBJ2-7	CASSPLDGYEQYF	TGTGCCAGCTCACCACTGGACGGCTACGAGCAGTACTTC
TRBD1	TRBV7-2	many	TRBJ1-4	CASRAGTEEKLFF	TGTGCCAGCAGGGCCGGGACAGAAGAAAAACTGTTTTTT
-	TRBV20-1	many	TRBJ2-3	CSASGGLDTQYF	TGCAGTGCTTCTGGGGGGCTAGATACGCAGTATTTT
-	TRBV4-1	-	TRBJ2-2	CASSRGVDTGELFF	TGCGCCAGCAGCCGGGGGGTCGACACCGGGGAGCTGTTTTTT
-	TRBV11-2	many	TRBJ2-3	CASTPATGRDTQYF	TGTGCCAGCACCCCCGCCACCGGTAGGGATACGCAGTATTTT
-	TRBV12-3/TRBV12-4	many	TRBJ1-2	CASRDVSGGRGYTF	TGTGCCAGCAGGGACGTATCGGGGGGAAGAGGCTACACCTTC
TRBD2	TRBV6-5	-	TRBJ2-3	CASSYRGGPTDTQYF	TGTGCCAGCAGTTACCGGGGGGGCCCCACAGATACGCAGTATTTT